This T cell receptor (beta chain) was sequenced during a study of cytomegalovirus exposure and HLA in healthy donors. Findings of the study overall: A few CMV-associated chains were confirmed in vitro to be specific for CMV antigens. The study put 150 or so TCR beta chains on its list as cytomegalovirus-associated.

The CDR3 extends over 15 amino acids. Germline-derived CDR1 and CDR2 are SGHRS and YFSETQ. V was clipped by 3 bases and J by 1 base; unmatched bases: 4. The PCR made use of 60 Vbeta and 13 Jbeta primers. Repertoires were generated with immunoSEQ multiplex PCR, while TCRdb's copy carries only in-frame clones and drops some. The top ten hold over 10% of the sample, which has over 150,000 clones, roughly three quarters seen once. This clone was picked up one time. The antigen is unknown. This chain joins TRBV5-1 and TRBJ1-1; TRBD1 matches 9 bases. This TCR was sampled from a woman aged 45-60 years in good health and CMV-seropositive. The sample comprised PBMCs. CDR3 bases: TGCGCCAGCAGCTCCACGGGACAGGGGAACACTGAAGCTTTCTTT. Its protein product is CASSSTGQGNTEAFF.